This T cell receptor (beta chain) was recovered during a study of CD8+CD57+ T cells in acquired aplastic anemia. Study background: When averaged, DNA from sorted CD4+ and CD8+ cells came to around 3.1 ug. Whole-study findings and limits: The CD8+ Simpson's diversity of patients and controls was not significantly different. Overlap between patients and controls comprised roughly 30 CD8+ CDR3 sequences.

Remarks on this clonotype: Antigen unknown.

Deletions cut 8 bases from V and 5 bases from J, with 9 bases between. This CDR3 has 10 amino acids. Germline CDR1 DFQATT, CDR2 SNEGSKA (reference sequence). The template for TCR beta VDJ and CDR3 sequence profiling was genomic DNA. Each CDR3 protein is one row after TCRdb ran MiXCR on the reads. The sample lists 200,000 or so distinct CDR3 sequences, under 70% occurring once. The chain uses TRBV20-1 and TRBJ1-2; unclear D gene. The source material was sorted CD4+, CD8+, or CD8+CD57+ T cells (not recorded which) from PBMCs. The sequence was collected from a human donor with severe aplastic anemia or a healthy control (not recorded which). CDR3 sequence (DNA): TGCAGTACGGACTTATATGGCTACACCTTC. Encoded protein: CSTDLYGYTF.